The clone carrying this T cell receptor (beta chain) occurred many times. Its antigen is undetermined. One entry per CDR3 protein, called by TCRdb with MiXCR from the 5' RACE reads. This sample has several thousand distinct CDR3 sequences, with around 5% found just once. The data stem from a study of spatial heterogeneity in lung cancer. The study's findings and limits: One measure, the expanded intratumoral alpha and beta TCR count, tracked tumor mutation counts.

The CDR3 consists of 14 residues. V shed 1 base and J shed 4 bases, with 10 bases lying between them. Germline V gene data show CDR1 as MNHEY and CDR2 as SVGAGI. Time point: sample taken at primary tumor resection. This TCR was recovered from a male donor with early-stage non-small cell lung cancer. Source: lung tumor tissue, taken at surgery. This rearrangement joins TRBV6-5 to TRBJ1-1; no clear D gene. The DNA for the CDR3 is TGTGCCAGCAGTTACTTCCCCGCAGGCACTGAAGCTTTCTTT. Protein: CASSYFPAGTEAFF.